A selection of T cell receptor beta chains follows, all from one sample in a study of blood T cells in healthy people across ages. TCRdb passed the 5' RACE reads through MiXCR, listing each CDR3 protein once. The data contain about 1,400,000 distinct CDR3 sequences, roughly 40% of them singletons. Sequenced input: blood. These receptors originate from a woman in her late teens or twenties in good health. Each CDR3 is given with its conserved first and last residue. A D gene is named only where the DNA matches it firmly. Clone size, where shown, is once, few, many, or a class for clones that have expanded.

V gene	D gene	J gene	clone size	CDR3 DNA	CDR3 protein
TRBV29-1	NA	TRBJ2-5	NA	TGCAGCGTTGCTTCAGGGGTTGGCCAAGAGACCCAGTACTTC	CSVASGVGQETQYF
TRBV10-3	NA	TRBJ1-2	few	TGTGCCATCAGTGGAGGTATGATTGGCTACACCTTC	CAISGGMIGYTF
TRBV7-8	NA	TRBJ2-1	NA	TGTGCCAGCAGCTTAGCGAGAGACGGGGGTAAGGAGCAGTTCTTC	CASSLARDGGKEQFF
TRBV10-3	TRBD2	TRBJ2-3	few	TGTGCCATCAGTGAGTCAACTAGCGGGAGGGACACAGATACGCAGTATTTT	CAISESTSGRDTDTQYF
TRBV7-9	NA	TRBJ2-5	few	TGTGCCATCAGGAAGGACAGCTCAGAAGAGACCCAGTACTTC	CAIRKDSSEETQYF
TRBV29-1	NA	TRBJ1-1	NA	TGCAGCGGGGGTAGGGGCACTGAAGCTTTCTTT	CSGGRGTEAFF
TRBV6-1	NA	TRBJ1-5	NA	TGTGCCGCCCGTAGGGAGGGGAGCAATCAGCCCCAGCATTTT	CAARREGSNQPQHF
TRBV27	NA	TRBJ2-7	NA	TGTGCCAGCAGCAAACAGGGCTCCTACGAGCAGTACTTC	CASSKQGSYEQYF
TRBV3-1	TRBD2	TRBJ2-1	NA	TGTGCCAGCAGCCAAGGGGGGACTAGGGGCAATGAGCAGTTCTTC	CASSQGGTRGNEQFF
TRBV3-1	NA	TRBJ2-7	NA	TGTGCCAGCAGCCAATGGTTCTACGAGCAGTACTTC	CASSQWFYEQYF
TRBV27	NA	TRBJ2-7	NA	TGTGCCAGCAGTTTAAAACCGATCTCCTACGAGCAGTACTTC	CASSLKPISYEQYF
TRBV6-6	TRBD1	TRBJ2-7	NA	TGTGCCAGCAGTTACTCGTGGACAGGGACCTACGAGCAGTACTTC	CASSYSWTGTYEQYF
TRBV20-1	TRBD2	TRBJ2-2	NA	TGCAGTGCTAGAGATCCGGCTAGCGGGAGCGGGAACACCGGGGAGCTGTTTTTT	CSARDPASGSGNTGELFF
TRBV11-2	NA	TRBJ1-2	few	TGTGCCAGCAGCTCGCATAGGGTAGGGCAAGGCTACACCTTC	CASSSHRVGQGYTF
TRBV4-1	NA	TRBJ2-3	once	TGCGCCAGCAGCCAGGGTGCCGGGACGGGGGCAGATACGCCGTATTTT	CASSQGAGTGADTPYF
TRBV7-9	NA	TRBJ2-3	NA	TGTGCCAGCAGCTTAGGAGCCTCTAGCGGCACAGATACGCAGTATTTT	CASSLGASSGTDTQYF
TRBV30	TRBD1	TRBJ1-2	NA	TGTGCCTGGAGTGCCGGGACAGGTGGCTACACCTTC	CAWSAGTGGYTF
TRBV11-3	TRBD2	TRBJ2-1	NA	TGTGCCAGCAGCCAATGGGCTAGCGGGGGCGACAATGAGCAGTTCTTC	CASSQWASGGDNEQFF
TRBV7-2	NA	TRBJ2-1	NA	TGTGCCAGCAGCTTAGGCCTGATAGGGAGCGCGTTCTTC	CASSLGLIGSAFF
TRBV12-3/TRBV12-4	NA	TRBJ2-7	NA	TGTGCCTGCAGTTTGAGGGGGGCCTACAATGAGCAGTACTTC	CACSLRGAYNEQYF
TRBV20-1	NA	TRBJ2-7	NA	TGCAGTGCTAGAGATGGGGAAAACGGCGGAGAGCAGTACTTC	CSARDGENGGEQYF
TRBV7-3	TRBD2	TRBJ2-4	NA	TGTGCCAGCAGCTCAGCGACTAGCGGGACCAACTCAGCCAAAAACATTCAGTACTTC	CASSSATSGTNSAKNIQYF
TRBV10-3	NA	TRBJ1-1	NA	TGTGCCATCAGTCACACAGTGGGGAACACTGAAGCTTTCTTT	CAISHTVGNTEAFF
TRBV7-7	NA	TRBJ2-5	once	TGTGCCAGCAGCCCGACCCCAGGGTTTGAGACCCAGTACTTC	CASSPTPGFETQYF
TRBV14	NA	TRBJ2-2	NA	TGTGCCAGCAGCCATCGACCGATCACCGGGGAGCTGTTTTTT	CASSHRPITGELFF
TRBV15	TRBD2	TRBJ2-5	NA	TGTGCCACCAGCAGCGGCGGACTAGCGGGAGTCTTGAATGAGCAGTACTTC	CATSSGGLAGVLNEQYF
TRBV2	NA	TRBJ1-5	NA	TGTGCCAGCAACGTAGGCAATCAGCCCCAGCATTTT	CASNVGNQPQHF
TRBV12-5	TRBD1	TRBJ2-2	few	TGTGCTAGTGGTTTGGGACAGGGCGACACCGGGGAGCTGTTTTTT	CASGLGQGDTGELFF
TRBV12-3/TRBV12-4	TRBD1	TRBJ2-7	NA	TGTGCCAGCACCAGGGACAGGGTGAGCGAGCAGTACTTC	CASTRDRVSEQYF
TRBV6-1	NA	TRBJ2-1	NA	TGTGCCAGCAGTGAAGCGACGATTAGCTCCTACAATGAGCAGTTCTTC	CASSEATISSYNEQFF
TRBV25-1	NA	TRBJ1-2	NA	TGTGCCAGCAGAGTACGGGACGGTGGCTACACCTTC	CASRVRDGGYTF
TRBV5-1	TRBD1	TRBJ2-7	NA	TGCGCCAGCAGCTTATGGACAGGGGCCGCCTACGAGCAGTACTTC	CASSLWTGAAYEQYF
TRBV9	TRBD2	TRBJ2-3	NA	TGTGCCAGCAGCGTAGAGTCGACTAGCGGGGGCACAGATACGCAGTATTTT	CASSVESTSGGTDTQYF
TRBV7-9	TRBD2	TRBJ2-5	few	TGTGCCAGCAGCATACTAGCGGGACCTCAAGAGACCCAGTACTTC	CASSILAGPQETQYF
TRBV28	NA	TRBJ1-2	NA	TGTGCCAGCGGTCCGCCCGACAGCCGCTATGGCTACACCTTC	CASGPPDSRYGYTF
TRBV7-9	TRBD2	TRBJ2-3	few	TGTGCCTCCAGTTGGGCGACGCGACTAGCGCCTCGCACAGATACGCAGTATTTT	CASSWATRLAPRTDTQYF
TRBV12-3/TRBV12-4	TRBD2	TRBJ2-1	few	TGTGCCAGCAGTCCGCGGGGGGCCGACAATGAGCAGTTCTTC	CASSPRGADNEQFF
TRBV28	NA	TRBJ1-1	NA	TGTGCCAGCACCGGGGGAGGGAAAGCTTTCTTT	CASTGGGKAFF
TRBV7-6	TRBD1	TRBJ2-7	NA	TGTGCCAGCAGCTCCCCTACCCCATGGACAGGGTTGGCCGAGCAGTACTTC	CASSSPTPWTGLAEQYF
TRBV20-1	TRBD1	TRBJ1-5	few	TGCAGTGCTAGGCCCCCCCCCCGGACAGGGAGACATAGCAATCAGCCCCAGCATTTT	CSARPPPRTGRHSNQPQHF
TRBV25-1	NA	TRBJ2-7	NA	TGTACCAGCAGTGGGCGCTACACCTACGAGCAGTACTTC	CTSSGRYTYEQYF
TRBV5-1	TRBD2	TRBJ2-2	NA	TGCGCCAGCAGTGGAGCCCAGGCGGGAGTCGACACCGGGGAGCTGTTTTTT	CASSGAQAGVDTGELFF
TRBV12-3/TRBV12-4	NA	TRBJ1-2	few	TGTGCCAGCAGTTTGTATGGGGGAACGAACTATGGCTACACCTTC	CASSLYGGTNYGYTF
TRBV28	NA	TRBJ2-6	few	TGTGCCAGCAGTTTTGGCCGTCGCTCTGGGGCCAACGTCCTGACTTTC	CASSFGRRSGANVLTF
TRBV6-1	TRBD2	TRBJ2-7	NA	TGTGCCAGCAGGCCCGGGGGTAGCGGGGGATCCTACAATGAGCAGTACTTC	CASRPGGSGGSYNEQYF
TRBV10-2	NA	TRBJ2-5	NA	TGCGCCAGCAGTCGGCAGAACCAAGAGACCCAGTACTTC	CASSRQNQETQYF
TRBV11-2	NA	TRBJ1-1	NA	TGTGCCAGCAGCCCCCGGGGAAGGGTGGACACTGAAGCTTTCTTT	CASSPRGRVDTEAFF
TRBV9	TRBD2	TRBJ2-3	few	TGTGCCAGCAGCGTTGCGGGGGGGCTCGGAGATACGCAGTATTTT	CASSVAGGLGDTQYF
TRBV4-1	NA	TRBJ2-7	NA	TGCGCCAGCAGCCCCGCCTTGTATGCCTCCTACGAGCAGTACTTC	CASSPALYASYEQYF
TRBV10-3	TRBD1	TRBJ1-5	NA	TGTGCCATCACCGGACAGGTTAATCAGCCCCAGCATTTT	CAITGQVNQPQHF
TRBV18	NA	TRBJ2-7	NA	TGTGCCAGCCACCCCGCTAGCGAGTACGAGCAGTACTTC	CASHPASEYEQYF